This entry lists 27 T cell receptor beta chains sequenced from one sample in a study of blood T cells in healthy people across ages. Primers used in a second PCR of about 7 to 12 cycles were a sample-barcoded 5' primer and a J-beta primer mix. TCRdb re-analysed the 5' RACE reads in MiXCR, keeping a single row per CDR3 protein. The sample has hundreds of thousands of distinct CDR3 sequences; about 54% are singletons. The sequencing input was blood. Source of these receptors: a man aged 60 to 75 in good health.

This clonotype was seen just once. The rearrangement joins TRBV20-1 to TRBJ2-7; tentatively, D is TRBD1 or TRBD2 (6 bases each). Germline CDR1 is DFQATT and CDR2 is SNEGSKA (reference sequence). The V end lost 0 bases, the J end lost 6 bases, and 21 bases lay between the germline ends. CDR3 length: 16 amino acids. CDR3 bases: TGCAGTGCTAGAGAGCCCTCTAGGGGGGTAGACGGCGAGCAGTACTTC. The encoded protein is CSAREPSRGVDGEQYF.

The chain is built from TRBV6-5 and TRBJ2-5, with 8 bases lining up with TRBD1. The trim removed 0 bases at V and 1 base at J, leaving 4 bases unmatched. The germline V gene has CDR1 MNHEY and CDR2 SVGAGI. The CDR3 loop spans 16 amino acids. The CDR3 sequence is CASSYSRTGFQETQYF. DNA of the CDR3: TGTGCCAGCAGTTACTCGAGGACAGGGTTCCAAGAGACCCAGTACTTC.

The chain combines TRBV20-1 with TRBJ2-3; 7 bases align to TRBD1. Germline loops: CDR1 DFQATT, CDR2 SNEGSKA (reference sequence). This CDR3 contains 14 residues. The trim removed 8 bases at V and 6 bases at J, leaving 14 bases unmatched. The CDR3 nucleotides read TGCAGTCATCGACAGGGACAGTCACAGGATACGCAGTATTTT. Amino acid sequence: CSHRQGQSQDTQYF.

This rearrangement joins TRBV20-1 to TRBJ2-1; D is unclear. The CDR3 runs to 14 residues. The germline CDR1 and CDR2 sequences are DFQATT and SNEGSKA (reference sequence). With 3 bases removed from V and 0 bases from J, the gap between germline ends came to 9 bases. The CDR3 reads CSASGAGSYNEQFF. CDR3 DNA sequence: TGCAGTGCTAGCGGTGCAGGCTCCTACAATGAGCAGTTCTTC.

CDR3 nucleotide sequence: TGTGCCAGCAGTTTATCATGGTCTCGGGCAGGTTCTACCTACAATGAGCAGTTCTTC. It encodes CASSLSWSRAGSTYNEQFF. The chain links TRBV27 to TRBJ2-1; no clear D. This CDR3 comprises 19 residues. Germline values: CDR1 MNHEY, CDR2 SMNVEV (reference sequence). Trimming took 0 bases from V and 2 from J, leaving 20 bases between them.

The rearrangement uses TRBV5-1 and TRBJ2-3; 8 bases match TRBD1. The germline V gene has CDR1 SGHRS and CDR2 YFSETQ. The CDR3 runs 15 residues. Trimming took 6 bases from V and 3 from J; bases not matched to a gene: 9. The CDR3 DNA reads TGCGCCAGCACAGGGGGACAGGCGGTTACAGATACGCAGTATTTT. It encodes CASTGGQAVTDTQYF.

This clonotype was found once. This rearrangement joins TRBV2 to TRBJ2-7; D is undetermined. Germline CDR1 reads SNHLY; CDR2 reads FYNNEI. V gave up 3 bases and J gave up 6 bases, with 15 bases separating them. The CDR3 has 14 residues. CDR3 DNA sequence: TGTGCCAGCAGTGAGGGCCGCTTCGGTCGCGAGCAGTACTTC. Its translation is CASSEGRFGREQYF.

The chain uses TRBV11-2 and TRBJ2-7; D may be TRBD1 (6 bases). The CDR3 consists of 17 residues. Germline CDR1 and CDR2: SGHAT and FQNNGV. Between the trimmed V and J ends, which lost 1 base and 2 bases, there was a span of 18 bases. CDR3 in DNA: TGTGCCAGCAGCTTAGGGTCGGTGACAGGACCTCCCTACGAGCAGTACTTC. It specifies CASSLGSVTGPPYEQYF.

The chain recombines TRBV24-1 with TRBJ1-4; 9 nucleotides agree with TRBD1. Germline V gene data show CDR1 as KGHDR and CDR2 as SFDVKD. Unmatched junction bases numbered 9, after V lost 3 bases and J lost 8 bases. This CDR3 has 16 residues. CDR3 residues: CATSDPSGTGKEKLFF. The CDR3 DNA sequence: TGTGCCACCAGTGATCCCTCCGGGACAGGGAAAGAAAAACTGTTTTTT.

The table lists this clonotype with a count of one. The rearrangement uses TRBV25-1 and TRBJ2-7; D is ambiguous. Between the trimmed V and J ends, which lost 4 bases and 7 bases, there was a span of 11 bases. Germline V gives CDR1 MGHDK, CDR2 SYGVNS. This CDR3 has 12 residues. CDR3 nucleotides: TGTGCCAGCAGTGGCCTTAGATGGGAGCAGTACTTC. The encoded protein is CASSGLRWEQYF.

The V and J genes are TRBV4-1 and TRBJ2-5; 10 positions agree with TRBD1. The tail of the sequence fits TRBJ2-7 better, so the J call may be wrong. The germline V gene encodes CDR1 MGHRA and CDR2 YSYEKL. The CDR3 is made up of 16 amino acids. The CDR3 bases are TGCGCCAGCAGCCAAGGACAGGGGGCGAGGCTCTCCGAGCAGTACTTC. It codes for CASSQGQGARLSEQYF.

This clonotype occurred a few times. V is TRBV9 and J is TRBJ2-5; a weak D match, TRBD1 (6 bases). The CDR3 has 14 amino acids. Germline V CDR1 and CDR2: SGDLS, YYNGEE. Trimming took off 4 bases at V and 7 bases at J, with 17 bases between the two ends. CDR3 protein: CASSFRTAGTTQYF. The CDR3 nucleotides are TGTGCCAGCAGCTTCAGGACAGCCGGGACGACCCAGTACTTC.

CDR3 loop: CASRGGDHQPQHF. The CDR3, as DNA: TGTGCCAGCAGGGGGGGGGACCATCAGCCCCAGCATTTT. The rearrangement links TRBV6-5 to TRBJ1-5; TRBD1 might be the D (5 bases). The germline CDR1 and CDR2 sequences are MNHEY and SVGAGI. The CDR3 is made up of 13 amino acids. V was shortened by 6 bases and J by 5 bases, with 11 bases between the two germline ends.

The chain employs TRBV4-1 and TRBJ1-1; perhaps TRBD1 as D (6 bases). V gave up 8 bases and J gave up 4 bases, with 17 bases separating them. CDR1 is MGHRA, CDR2 YSYEKL, per germline. This CDR3 is built from 14 residues. The CDR3 is CASSPARGGTEAFF. DNA for the CDR3: TGCGCCAGCTCCCCGGCGAGGGGGGGCACTGAAGCTTTCTTT.

CDR3 DNA: TGTGCCAGCAGTTTCGGGGTACCCTACGAGCAGTACTTC. Encoded protein: CASSFGVPYEQYF. The V call is TRBV6-2 or TRBV6-3, the J call TRBJ2-7; a weak D match, TRBD2 (5 bases). The CDR3 loop spans 13 amino acids. V lost 4 bases to trimming and J lost 2 bases, with 9 bases between them. The germline V gene encodes CDR1 MNHEY and CDR2 SVGEGT.

Comment on this clonotype: At one end, the junction sequence differs from germline, possibly due to a read error. V usage is TRBV11-2 and J usage is TRBJ2-7, with D possibly matching TRBD2 (6 bases). The germline V gene encodes CDR1 SGHAT and CDR2 FQNNGV. The CDR3 is 13 residues long. For the CDR3, the DNA is TGTGCCAGCAGCGTGGGACTGCACTACGGGCAGTACTTC. This gives the protein CASSVGLHYGQYF.

In its sample, this clonotype was seen a few times. The V and J genes are TRBV7-9 and TRBJ2-7; 10 bases align to TRBD2. The trim removed 5 bases at V and 2 bases at J, leaving 6 bases unmatched. Looked up from germline, CDR1 is SEHNR and CDR2 is FQNEAQ (reference sequence). The CDR3 totals 15 residues. CDR3 sequence (DNA): TGTGCCAGCAGCCCCGGACTAGCGGATACCTACGAGCAGTACTTC. Translating it yields CASSPGLADTYEQYF. The full variable domain, its missing parts supplied by reference TRBV7-9 and TRBJ2-7, is DTGVSQNPRHKITKRGQNVTFRCDPISEHNRLYWYRQTLGQGPEFLTYFQNEAQLEKSRLLSDRFSAERPKGSFSTLEIQRTEQGDSAMYLCASSPGLADTYEQYFGPGTRLTVT.

This clonotype was picked up a small number of times. This chain uses TRBV20-1 with TRBJ2-5; 14 bases align to TRBD2. This CDR3 spans 14 amino acids. Germline V gene data show CDR1 as DFQATT and CDR2 as SNEGSKA (reference sequence). Unmatched junction bases numbered 8, after V lost 6 bases and J lost 8 bases. The CDR3 DNA reads TGCAGTGCGGGGACTAGCGGGGGCTCACATACCCAGTACTTC. Protein product: CSAGTSGGSHTQYF.

The chain carries TRBV28 and TRBJ2-7, with no clear D. Trimming left V 2 bases short and J 5 bases short, with 10 bases between. This CDR3 comprises 13 residues. The germline gives CDR1 MDHEN, CDR2 SYDVKM. Written as DNA, the CDR3 is TGTGCCAGCAGTTTAGGGCCTCGGGACGAGCAGTACTTC. It specifies CASSLGPRDEQYF.

This clonotype has a handful of counts. This may be a read error: a much more frequent sequence differs by one nucleotide. The V call is TRBV12-3 or TRBV12-4, the J call TRBJ2-7; D remains ambiguous. CDR3 length: 13 residues. The ends were cut back, 3 bases at V and 7 bases at J, with 13 bases in the middle. The CDR3 DNA sequence: TGTGCCAGCAGTTTTGGGCCCACGCATGAGCAGTACTTC. Its translation is CASSFGPTHEQYF.

This clonotype was seen a handful of times. This sequence joins TRBV3-1 and TRBJ2-6; D remains ambiguous. The CDR3 extends over 15 amino acids. V lost 1 base and J lost 0, with 4 bases in between. CDR1 LGHDT and CDR2 YNNKEL come from the germline V gene (reference sequence). The CDR3: CASSQVGSGANVLTF. The CDR3 bases are TGTGCCAGCAGCCAAGTTGGCTCTGGGGCCAACGTCCTGACTTTC.

The genes are TRBV20-1 and TRBJ2-7; D is tentatively TRBD1 or TRBD2 (5 bases each). The CDR3 runs 15 residues. Trimming pared 6 bases from V and 5 bases from J, leaving 23 bases between. Germline V CDR1 and CDR2: DFQATT, SNEGSKA (reference sequence). The CDR3 sequence: CSATSGRGPIDEQYF. DNA of the CDR3: TGCAGTGCCACTTCGGGACGCGGGCCTATCGACGAGCAGTACTTC.

This clonotype has just a few counts. The V gene is TRBV7-6, the J gene TRBJ2-7; a possible D gene is TRBD1 (5 bases). The DNA matches TRBJ2-5 better at its end, which makes the J call doubtful. This CDR3 spans 14 amino acids. Germline-derived CDR1 and CDR2 are SGHVS and FNYEAQ. The CDR3 loop is CASSPGQLGETQYF. The CDR3 DNA sequence: TGTGCCAGCAGCCCAGGACAACTGGGGGAGACCCAGTACTTC.

The chain joins TRBV29-1 to TRBJ1-2; D remains unclear. The CDR3 runs 11 residues. Germline-derived CDR1 and CDR2 are SQVTM and ANQGSEA. Trimming left V 2 bases short and J 10 bases short, with 11 bases between. The DNA of the CDR3 is TGCAGCGTTGAAATGCGACCCTCCTACACCTTC. Amino acids: CSVEMRPSYTF.

The chain couples TRBV4-2 to TRBJ1-2; the D is unclear. The CDR3 is 14 residues long. From germline, CDR1 is LGHNA and CDR2 YNFKEQ. V dropped 0 bases and J dropped 0 bases, with 5 bases sitting between them. CDR3 sequence: CASSQEAANYGYTF. In DNA, the CDR3 is TGTGCCAGCAGCCAAGAGGCAGCTAACTATGGCTACACCTTC.

For this clonotype: The junction and the germline gene differ at one end; a read error may be behind it. J is TRBJ2-5 and V is TRBV5-4, with D tentatively TRBD1 or TRBD2 (5 bases each). Germline V gene lookup returns CDR1 SGHNT and CDR2 YYREEE (reference sequence). The CDR3 is made up of 14 amino acids. CDR3 in DNA: TGTGCCAGCAGCTCGCCTGGGACCCAAGGGACCCAGTACTTC. Translating gives CASSSPGTQGTQYF.

The CDR3 loop is CASRPNPTGSGEQYF. The CDR3 nucleotides are TGTGCCAGCAGACCTAACCCGACAGGGTCGGGAGAGCAGTACTTC. V is TRBV11-2 and J is TRBJ2-7, with 7 bases lining up with TRBD1. The V gene's germline CDR1 is SGHAT and CDR2 FQNNGV. V lost 6 bases to trimming and J lost 7 bases; unmatched junction nucleotides: 15. CDR3 length: 15 amino acids.